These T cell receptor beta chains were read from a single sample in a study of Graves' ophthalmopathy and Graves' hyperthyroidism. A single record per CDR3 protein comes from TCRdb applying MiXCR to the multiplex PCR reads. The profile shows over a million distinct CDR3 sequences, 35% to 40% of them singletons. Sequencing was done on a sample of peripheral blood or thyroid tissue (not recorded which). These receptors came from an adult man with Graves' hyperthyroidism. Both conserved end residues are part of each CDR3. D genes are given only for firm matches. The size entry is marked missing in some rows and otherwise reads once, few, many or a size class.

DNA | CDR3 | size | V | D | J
TGCAGCGCTGGAGAGCAAGGAACCTACGAGCAGTACTTC | CSAGEQGTYEQYF | once | TRBV29-1 | - | TRBJ2-7
TGTGCCACCAGCAGAGATCTGAGGGGGGTAGGGACTGAAGCTTTCTTT | CATSRDLRGVGTEAFF | few | TRBV15 | - | TRBJ1-1
TGTGCCAGCACCTCTGGGGGACCGAACACTGAAGCTTTCTTT | CASTSGGPNTEAFF | few | TRBV3-1 | - | TRBJ1-1
TGTGCCAGCAGTCCCCGAACAGGGCCCGGAAACACCATATATTTT | CASSPRTGPGNTIYF | - | TRBV6-5 | - | TRBJ1-3
TGTGCCAGCAGCTTTCTAGCGGGAGGGTACACCGGGAACACCGGGGAGCTGTTTTTT | CASSFLAGGYTGNTGELFF | - | TRBV7-9 | TRBD2 | TRBJ2-2
TGTGCCAGCAGCCAAACGACAGAAATCCTCCACTTT | CASSQTTEILHF | few | TRBV16 | - | TRBJ1-6
TGTGCCAGCCTGTTGGAAGCGAACACCGGGGAGCTGTTTTTT | CASLLEANTGELFF | many | TRBV7-9 | - | TRBJ2-2
TGTGCCAGCTCACCAGACTCCGGGACACTCTATGGCTACACCTTC | CASSPDSGTLYGYTF | - | TRBV18 | - | TRBJ1-2
TGCAGCCCAAGAAACCCGGGAGACTATGGCTACACCTTC | CSPRNPGDYGYTF | - | TRBV20-1 | - | TRBJ1-2
TGTGCCAGCAGCTTAGTTGGCGGGGCGGGGGCCAACACAGATACGCAGTATTTT | CASSLVGGAGANTDTQYF | - | TRBV7-8 | - | TRBJ2-3
TGCAGTGCTAAACCACTAGCGGGAGGCGGAGGCGAGCAGTACTTC | CSAKPLAGGGGEQYF | many | TRBV20-1 | TRBD2 | TRBJ2-7
TGTGCCAGCAGCTCAAGTGGGACTGGGGTCGAGTACGAGCAGTACTTC | CASSSSGTGVEYEQYF | - | TRBV7-9 | - | TRBJ2-7
TGTGCCACCAGCAGAGATCGAAACGAGCAGTACTTC | CATSRDRNEQYF | many | TRBV15 | - | TRBJ2-7
TGTGCCAGCATCCAAGGCCCTGGGACAGCCTACGAGCAGTACTTC | CASIQGPGTAYEQYF | - | TRBV6-2/TRBV6-3 | TRBD1 | TRBJ2-7
TGTGCCAGCAGCTTAGGAGCAGGGGGCCTCTATGGCTACACCTTC | CASSLGAGGLYGYTF | - | TRBV7-9 | TRBD1 | TRBJ1-2
TGCAGCGTTGTCCCAGGGGGCTACGGGGAGCTGTTTTTT | CSVVPGGYGELFF | - | TRBV29-1 | TRBD1 | TRBJ2-2
TGTGCCAGCAGCCAAGGGGTGACTGGAAACACCATATATTTT | CASSQGVTGNTIYF | - | TRBV4-2 | - | TRBJ1-3
TGTGCCAGCACTTTCGTGGGGGGTGCCTACGAGCAGTACTTC | CASTFVGGAYEQYF | - | TRBV12-3/TRBV12-4 | - | TRBJ2-7
TGTGCCAGCAGCCAGTGGGCGGGAGGGCCGCTAGAGACCCAGTACTTC | CASSQWAGGPLETQYF | - | TRBV7-2 | TRBD2 | TRBJ2-5
TGTGCCAGCAGCGTAGATCTGGGTGGAGCATCTGGAAACACCATATATTTT | CASSVDLGGASGNTIYF | many | TRBV9 | - | TRBJ1-3
TGTGCCAGCAGCGTTCCTCGCGGGCGAAGCACAGATACGCAGTATTTT | CASSVPRGRSTDTQYF | few | TRBV7-2 | - | TRBJ2-3
TGTGCCAGCAGTTACTCGAGGTTAAGGCTCGACTATGGCTACACCTTC | CASSYSRLRLDYGYTF | - | TRBV6-5 | - | TRBJ1-2
TGTGCCAGCAGCTTAGACGGGTTTACAGGGGACAGTGGGGAGCTGTTTTTT | CASSLDGFTGDSGELFF | - | TRBV7-8 | TRBD1 | TRBJ2-2
TGTGCCAGCTCACCAAAGCGGGGAAATCAGCCCCAGCATTTT | CASSPKRGNQPQHF | - | TRBV18 | - | TRBJ1-5
TGCGCCAGCAGCTACATGTTGACAGGGGAAGAGACCCAGTACTTC | CASSYMLTGEETQYF | - | TRBV5-1 | TRBD1 | TRBJ2-5
TGTGCCAGCAGTTTATCCCCCGCGACGGGATCTACTTACGAGCAGTACTTC | CASSLSPATGSTYEQYF | - | TRBV6-4 | - | TRBJ2-7
TGTGCCAGCAGCTTATACAGGGGGGAGACATACGAGCAGTACTTC | CASSLYRGETYEQYF | few | TRBV7-2 | TRBD1 | TRBJ2-7
TGCAGTCGGAAGGCTTTGAGAGCGAATGAAAAACTGTTTTTT | CSRKALRANEKLFF | many | TRBV20-1 | - | TRBJ1-4
TGTGCCAGCAGCCCGCAAACAGACAGTGCCTACGAGCAGTACTTC | CASSPQTDSAYEQYF | many | TRBV7-2 | - | TRBJ2-7
TGTGCCACACAAGGACAGGGGACCACCGGGGAGCTGTTTTTT | CATQGQGTTGELFF | - | TRBV10-3 | TRBD1 | TRBJ2-2
TGCAGTGCTAGGGTAGGAAACCAAGAGACCCAGTACTTC | CSARVGNQETQYF | few | TRBV20-1 | - | TRBJ2-5
TGTGCCAGTAGTATTCATGGCAGGGAAGCTAATGGCTACACCTTC | CASSIHGREANGYTF | many | TRBV19 | - | TRBJ1-2
TGCAGCGTTGGGACAGGGACGGATAATTCACCCCTCCACTTT | CSVGTGTDNSPLHF | many | TRBV29-1 | TRBD1 | TRBJ1-6
TGTGCCAGCAGCTTAGGCCTAGGACAGGGAGCGTCCAGTGAGACTAACTATGGCTACACCTTC | CASSLGLGQGASSETNYGYTF | - | TRBV7-8 | TRBD1 | TRBJ1-2
TGCAGTGCTAGCGGGGGGTCAGAGACCCAGTACTTC | CSASGGSETQYF | many | TRBV20-1 | TRBD2 | TRBJ2-5